A selection of T cell receptor beta chains follows, all from one sample in a study of identical twins. TCRdb recomputed calls from the 5' RACE reads with MiXCR, one row per CDR3 protein. The data hold over 550,000 distinct CDR3 sequences, with around 7.5% observed a single time. This sample also belongs to another study, concerning yellow fever vaccine responses in identical twins.

The sample comprised PBMCs. The receptor set was obtained from a woman aged 18-35 years in good health. The CDR3 runs from the conserved cysteine through the conserved F or W. Each record gives: clone size, V gene, D gene, J gene, CDR3 length, CDR3 DNA, CDR3 protein. The D gene is left open where the match is weak. A row's size may be missing; if present it is once, few, many or a size class.

NA	TRBV12-3/TRBV12-4	NA	TRBJ2-7	12	TGTGCCAGCAGACGGATCTTCGGCGAGCAGTACTTC	CASRRIFGEQYF
NA	TRBV10-3	TRBD1	TRBJ2-7	13	TGTGCCATCAGTGACAGGACAGGCTACGAGCAGTACTTC	CAISDRTGYEQYF
few	TRBV2	NA	TRBJ1-5	16	TGTGCCAGCAGACATCCGGGGATTTATAGCAATCAGCCCCAGCATTTT	CASRHPGIYSNQPQHF
NA	TRBV28	NA	TRBJ2-4	16	TGTGCCAGCAGTACCGGTGGGCGGCTAGCCAAAAACATTCAGTACTTC	CASSTGGRLAKNIQYF
many	TRBV7-9	NA	TRBJ1-1	14	TGTGCCAGCAGCTTGGACCCCCGGGGGGCTGAAGCTTTCTTT	CASSLDPRGAEAFF
few	TRBV20-1	NA	TRBJ2-5	15	TGCAGTGCTAGAAGAGGGCCAACAACCCAAGAGACCCAGTACTTC	CSARRGPTTQETQYF
few	TRBV20-1	NA	TRBJ1-1	12	TGCAGTGCCACTCTACCGAACACTGAAGCTTTCTTT	CSATLPNTEAFF
many	TRBV12-3/TRBV12-4	TRBD1	TRBJ1-4	14	TGTGCCAGCAGTTTGGGACAGGCGGGCGAAAAACTGTTTTTT	CASSLGQAGEKLFF
few	TRBV28	TRBD1	TRBJ2-2	13	TGTGCCAGCAGACAGGGGTACACCGGGGAGCTGTTTTTT	CASRQGYTGELFF
NA	TRBV3-1	TRBD1	TRBJ2-4	14	TGTGCCAGCAGCCAAGGACAGGGGTCAGACATTCAGTACTTC	CASSQGQGSDIQYF
NA	TRBV10-2	NA	TRBJ2-7	15	TGCGCCAGCAGCCTGCCGGCAGGGGCGACCTACGAGCAGTACTTC	CASSLPAGATYEQYF
NA	TRBV4-1	TRBD2	TRBJ2-3	16	TGCGCCAGCAGCCAACCGACTAGCGGGAGAACAGATACGCAGTATTTT	CASSQPTSGRTDTQYF
NA	TRBV7-9	NA	TRBJ1-5	14	TGTGCCAGCAGCTTAGTCTCGGAGGATCAGCCCCAGCATTTT	CASSLVSEDQPQHF
NA	TRBV28	TRBD1	TRBJ1-1	16	TGTGCCAGCACCCCCACACAGGGGACTATCGCCACTGAAGCTTTCTTT	CASTPTQGTIATEAFF
NA	TRBV3-1	TRBD1	TRBJ1-2	16	TGTGCCAGCAGCCAAGAAGGCAGGGGGATTAACTATGGCTACACCTTC	CASSQEGRGINYGYTF
NA	TRBV7-8	NA	TRBJ2-7	14	TGTGCCAGCAGCTTAGCTAACCCCTCTGACGAGCAGTACTTC	CASSLANPSDEQYF
NA	TRBV6-1	NA	TRBJ1-5	14	TGTGCCAGCAGAAAAGGGATTGGTGATCAGCCCCAGCATTTT	CASRKGIGDQPQHF
many	TRBV28	NA	TRBJ1-2	12	TGTGCCAGCAGTCCGCCTAACTATGGCTACACCTTC	CASSPPNYGYTF
few	TRBV5-1	TRBD2	TRBJ2-1	17	TGCGCCAGCAGCTTGGCCTTGAGCGGGAAGGCCGTCGTAGAGCAGTTCTTC	CASSLALSGKAVVEQFF
NA	TRBV19	NA	TRBJ1-1	14	TGTGCCAGTAGTATGGCGGTTTCGAACACTGAAGCTTTCTTT	CASSMAVSNTEAFF
few	TRBV7-9	TRBD2	TRBJ2-3	17	TGTGCCAGCAGCCCCTCCCTGACTAGCGGGGGGGTCGATACGCAGTATTTT	CASSPSLTSGGVDTQYF
NA	TRBV5-1	NA	TRBJ2-7	18	TGCGCCAGCAGCTCACCACAGGGTGCCGGAACCCCCTTTTACGAGCAGTACTTC	CASSSPQGAGTPFYEQYF
NA	TRBV6-5	NA	TRBJ2-3	15	TGTGCCAGCAGTTACGGGGGGTCGCACACAGATACGCAGTATTTT	CASSYGGSHTDTQYF
NA	TRBV7-2	NA	TRBJ2-1	15	TGTGCCAGCAGCTTAAAAGGATTGGCCTACAATGAGCAGTTCTTC	CASSLKGLAYNEQFF
many	TRBV12-3/TRBV12-4	TRBD1	TRBJ2-1	16	TGTGCCAGCAGTTTATTTGGGACAGGGGCTGGCGATGAGCAGTTCTTC	CASSLFGTGAGDEQFF
few	TRBV19	TRBD2	TRBJ2-5	14	TGTGCCAGTACCGGACTAGCGGGGGGAGAGACCCAGTACTTC	CASTGLAGGETQYF
few	TRBV20-1	TRBD2	TRBJ2-7	15	TGCAGTGCTAGAGCCCGACTAGCGGGAGCCTACGAGCAGTACTTC	CSARARLAGAYEQYF
many	TRBV28	TRBD1	TRBJ2-1	15	TGTGCCACCAAAATTCCCGGGACAGCCCACGGGGAGCAGTTCTTC	CATKIPGTAHGEQFF
NA	TRBV20-1	TRBD2	TRBJ2-5	14	TGCAGTGCCATGACTAGCGGGGGGGTTGAGACCCAGTACTTC	CSAMTSGGVETQYF
few	TRBV20-1	NA	TRBJ2-5	13	TGCAGTGTGGCGGGGGCAGCACGGGAGACCCAGTACTTC	CSVAGAARETQYF
NA	TRBV28	TRBD1	TRBJ2-3	17	TGTGCCAGCAGTTTAACAGGGGGCGGGACTTTCACAGATACGCAGTATTTT	CASSLTGGGTFTDTQYF
NA	TRBV12-3/TRBV12-4	NA	TRBJ1-2	16	TGTGCCAGCAGTCCCCACACAGGCCGGGGATATGGAGGCTACACCTTC	CASSPHTGRGYGGYTF
NA	TRBV12-3/TRBV12-4	NA	TRBJ1-1	15	TGTGCCAGCAGTACGACGACAGTCGTGGGGGTTGAAGCTTTCTTT	CASSTTTVVGVEAFF
NA	TRBV9	TRBD2	TRBJ2-3	17	TGTGCCAGCAGCGTTGATAGCGGGGTCCTCAGCACAGATACGCAGTATTTT	CASSVDSGVLSTDTQYF
many	TRBV12-3/TRBV12-4	TRBD1	TRBJ1-5	14	TGTGCCAGCACCGGGACAGCTAGCAATCAGCCCCAGCATTTT	CASTGTASNQPQHF
NA	TRBV29-1	NA	TRBJ2-5	13	TGCAGCGTTGCCCTTGGGCAGGGTGAGACCCAGTACTTC	CSVALGQGETQYF
few	TRBV12-3/TRBV12-4	TRBD2	TRBJ2-3	15	TGTGCCAGCAGTTTCATCCTAGCGGGGGTTGATACGCAGTATTTT	CASSFILAGVDTQYF
NA	TRBV7-3	TRBD2	TRBJ2-1	19	TGTGCCAGCAGCTTACCCCTAGCGGGAGGGCCCTCCGAATATAATGAGCAGTTCTTC	CASSLPLAGGPSEYNEQFF
NA	TRBV20-1	NA	TRBJ2-1	13	TGCAGTGCTAGAGACCCGAGAGGGTTTGAGCAGTTCTTC	CSARDPRGFEQFF
once	TRBV29-1	NA	TRBJ2-1	11	TGCAGCGACCGGGCGCTAAATGAGCAGTTCTTC	CSDRALNEQFF
many	TRBV24-1	NA	TRBJ2-1	15	TGTGCCACCAGTGGTTCTATGGAGGACTACAATGAGCAGTTCTTC	CATSGSMEDYNEQFF
NA	TRBV27	TRBD1	TRBJ2-1	14	TGTGCCAGCAGTCTCCACAGGGGAAGGAATGAGCAGTTCTTC	CASSLHRGRNEQFF
many	TRBV5-1	NA	TRBJ1-1	14	TGCGCCAGCAGCCCGGTCGCAGTGAACACTGAAGCTTTCTTT	CASSPVAVNTEAFF
many	TRBV4-1	NA	TRBJ1-1	13	TGCGCCAGCAGCCAAGCTCAAGGGGTTCGAGCTTTCTTT	CASSQAQGVRAFF
many	TRBV5-1	NA	TRBJ2-5	15	TGCGCCAGCAGCTTGGCGGCAGGCCTCCAAGAGACCCAGTACTTC	CASSLAAGLQETQYF
few	TRBV5-6	NA	TRBJ2-1	15	TGTGCCAGCAGCTTGGGGGGGGGGCCGGGGAATGAGCAGTTCTTC	CASSLGGGPGNEQFF
many	TRBV24-1	NA	TRBJ2-5	14	TGTGCCACCAGTGATTTTAACGCAGAAGAGACCCAGTACTTC	CATSDFNAEETQYF
once	TRBV11-3	NA	TRBJ1-1	15	TGTGCCAGCAGCTTAGATGGCAGGATCAACACTGAAGCTTTCTTT	CASSLDGRINTEAFF
few	TRBV20-1	TRBD2	TRBJ2-3	15	TGCAGTGCTAGTGGGGGGGGGACTAAGTTGGATACGCAGTATTTT	CSASGGGTKLDTQYF
NA	TRBV5-1	TRBD1	TRBJ1-1	15	TGCGCCAGCAGCCAACGACAGGGGGCGTTCGCTGAAGCTTTCTTT	CASSQRQGAFAEAFF
many	TRBV15	NA	TRBJ2-1	16	TGTGCCACCAGCAGAGAGAGGCAAAGCTCCTACAATGAGCAGTTCTTC	CATSRERQSSYNEQFF